The rows below give T cell receptor beta chains drawn from one sample of a study of blood T cell repertoires in COVID-19. Produced via immunoSEQ multiplex PCR; TCRdb's table is partial and in-frame only. The sample yields about 380,000 clones, about 85% seen once. The specimen was peripheral blood. The receptors were sampled from a woman aged 18-29 years with acute or convalescent COVID-19. Both conserved end residues are part of each CDR3. A D gene is named only where the DNA matches it firmly.

cdr3_aa: CASSLETPTGRDTQYF
cdr3_nt: TGTGCCAGCAGCTTAGAGACGCCTACTGGGAGGGATACGCAGTATTTT
j_call: TRBJ2-3
cdr3_length: 16
v_call: TRBV11-2
d_call: NA

cdr3_aa: CASSPGAGVSGNTIYF
cdr3_nt: TGTGCCAGCAGCCCTGGGGCGGGGGTCTCTGGAAACACCATATATTTT
j_call: TRBJ1-3
cdr3_length: 16
v_call: TRBV7-8
d_call: NA

cdr3_aa: CASSDPGTSSYNEQFF
cdr3_nt: TGTGCCAGCAGCGATCCTGGGACTAGTTCCTACAATGAGCAGTTCTTC
j_call: TRBJ2-1
cdr3_length: 16
v_call: TRBV5-4
d_call: TRBD2

cdr3_aa: CASMMTGGNEKLFF
cdr3_nt: TGCGCCAGCATGATGACAGGGGGAAATGAAAAACTGTTTTTT
j_call: TRBJ1-4
cdr3_length: 14
v_call: TRBV10-2
d_call: TRBD1

cdr3_aa: CASSLAGGNEKLFF
cdr3_nt: TGTGCCAGCAGCTTGGCAGGGGGGAATGAAAAACTGTTTTTT
j_call: TRBJ1-4
cdr3_length: 14
v_call: TRBV7-9
d_call: TRBD1

cdr3_aa: CASSPRGSGPYNEQFF
cdr3_nt: TGTGCCAGCAGCCCGCGTGGTAGCGGTCCATACAATGAGCAGTTCTTC
j_call: TRBJ2-1
cdr3_length: 16
v_call: TRBV11-1
d_call: NA

cdr3_aa: CASSLEQAGASVQPQHF
cdr3_nt: TGTGCCAGCAGCTTAGAACAGGCCGGAGCTTCGGTTCAGCCCCAGCATTTT
j_call: TRBJ1-5
cdr3_length: 17
v_call: TRBV7-6
d_call: NA

cdr3_aa: CASCPPGYTEAFF
cdr3_nt: TGTGCCAGTTGTCCTCCGGGGTACACTGAAGCTTTCTTT
j_call: TRBJ1-1
cdr3_length: 13
v_call: TRBV19
d_call: NA

cdr3_aa: CASSPSVGPFEAFF
cdr3_nt: TGTGCCAGCAGTCCTTCCGTCGGTCCCTTCGAAGCTTTCTTT
j_call: TRBJ1-1
cdr3_length: 14
v_call: TRBV28
d_call: NA

cdr3_aa: CASSPRTDRGNTIYF
cdr3_nt: TGTGCCAGCAGCCCCCGGACCGACAGGGGAAACACCATATATTTT
j_call: TRBJ1-3
cdr3_length: 15
v_call: TRBV7-9
d_call: NA

cdr3_aa: CASSQDKPDRGPTDTQYF
cdr3_nt: TGTGCCAGCAGCCAAGATAAACCGGACAGGGGGCCCACAGATACGCAGTATTTT
j_call: TRBJ2-3
cdr3_length: 18
v_call: TRBV4-2
d_call: TRBD1

cdr3_aa: CASSSQGLDGYTF
cdr3_nt: TGCGCCAGCAGCTCGCAGGGGTTGGATGGCTACACCTTC
j_call: TRBJ1-2
cdr3_length: 13
v_call: TRBV5-1
d_call: NA

cdr3_aa: CASSSRLAGGSTGELFF
cdr3_nt: TGTGCCAGCAGCTCCCGACTAGCGGGGGGGAGCACCGGGGAGCTGTTTTTT
j_call: TRBJ2-2
cdr3_length: 17
v_call: TRBV7-9
d_call: TRBD2

cdr3_aa: CASSQEQESNQPQHF
cdr3_nt: TGTGCCAGCAGCCAAGAACAGGAGAGCAATCAGCCCCAGCATTTT
j_call: TRBJ1-5
cdr3_length: 15
v_call: TRBV4-2
d_call: NA